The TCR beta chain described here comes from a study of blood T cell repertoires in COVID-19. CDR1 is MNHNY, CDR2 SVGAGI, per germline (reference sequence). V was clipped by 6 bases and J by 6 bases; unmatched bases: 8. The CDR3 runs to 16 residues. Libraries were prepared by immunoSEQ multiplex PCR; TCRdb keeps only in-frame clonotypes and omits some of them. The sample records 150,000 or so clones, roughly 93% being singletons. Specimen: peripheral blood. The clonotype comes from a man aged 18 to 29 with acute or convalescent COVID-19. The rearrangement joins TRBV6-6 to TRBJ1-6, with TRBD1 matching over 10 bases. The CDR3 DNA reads TGTGCCAGCAGCCGATTGACAGGGGGCGTTAATTCACCCCTCCACTTT. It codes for CASSRLTGGVNSPLHF.